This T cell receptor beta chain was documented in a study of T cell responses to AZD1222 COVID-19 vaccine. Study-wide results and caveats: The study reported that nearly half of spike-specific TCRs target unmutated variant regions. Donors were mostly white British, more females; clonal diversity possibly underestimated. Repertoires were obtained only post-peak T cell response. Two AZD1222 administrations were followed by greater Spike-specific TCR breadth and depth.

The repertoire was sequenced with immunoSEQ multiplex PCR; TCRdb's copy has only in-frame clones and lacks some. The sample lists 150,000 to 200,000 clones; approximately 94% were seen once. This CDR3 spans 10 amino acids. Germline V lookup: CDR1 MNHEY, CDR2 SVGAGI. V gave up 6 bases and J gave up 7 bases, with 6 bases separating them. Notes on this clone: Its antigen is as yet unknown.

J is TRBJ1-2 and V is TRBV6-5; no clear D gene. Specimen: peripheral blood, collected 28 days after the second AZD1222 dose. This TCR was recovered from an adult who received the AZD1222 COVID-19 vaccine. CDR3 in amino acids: CASRRSGYTF. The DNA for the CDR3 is TGTGCCAGCAGGCGCAGTGGCTACACCTTC.